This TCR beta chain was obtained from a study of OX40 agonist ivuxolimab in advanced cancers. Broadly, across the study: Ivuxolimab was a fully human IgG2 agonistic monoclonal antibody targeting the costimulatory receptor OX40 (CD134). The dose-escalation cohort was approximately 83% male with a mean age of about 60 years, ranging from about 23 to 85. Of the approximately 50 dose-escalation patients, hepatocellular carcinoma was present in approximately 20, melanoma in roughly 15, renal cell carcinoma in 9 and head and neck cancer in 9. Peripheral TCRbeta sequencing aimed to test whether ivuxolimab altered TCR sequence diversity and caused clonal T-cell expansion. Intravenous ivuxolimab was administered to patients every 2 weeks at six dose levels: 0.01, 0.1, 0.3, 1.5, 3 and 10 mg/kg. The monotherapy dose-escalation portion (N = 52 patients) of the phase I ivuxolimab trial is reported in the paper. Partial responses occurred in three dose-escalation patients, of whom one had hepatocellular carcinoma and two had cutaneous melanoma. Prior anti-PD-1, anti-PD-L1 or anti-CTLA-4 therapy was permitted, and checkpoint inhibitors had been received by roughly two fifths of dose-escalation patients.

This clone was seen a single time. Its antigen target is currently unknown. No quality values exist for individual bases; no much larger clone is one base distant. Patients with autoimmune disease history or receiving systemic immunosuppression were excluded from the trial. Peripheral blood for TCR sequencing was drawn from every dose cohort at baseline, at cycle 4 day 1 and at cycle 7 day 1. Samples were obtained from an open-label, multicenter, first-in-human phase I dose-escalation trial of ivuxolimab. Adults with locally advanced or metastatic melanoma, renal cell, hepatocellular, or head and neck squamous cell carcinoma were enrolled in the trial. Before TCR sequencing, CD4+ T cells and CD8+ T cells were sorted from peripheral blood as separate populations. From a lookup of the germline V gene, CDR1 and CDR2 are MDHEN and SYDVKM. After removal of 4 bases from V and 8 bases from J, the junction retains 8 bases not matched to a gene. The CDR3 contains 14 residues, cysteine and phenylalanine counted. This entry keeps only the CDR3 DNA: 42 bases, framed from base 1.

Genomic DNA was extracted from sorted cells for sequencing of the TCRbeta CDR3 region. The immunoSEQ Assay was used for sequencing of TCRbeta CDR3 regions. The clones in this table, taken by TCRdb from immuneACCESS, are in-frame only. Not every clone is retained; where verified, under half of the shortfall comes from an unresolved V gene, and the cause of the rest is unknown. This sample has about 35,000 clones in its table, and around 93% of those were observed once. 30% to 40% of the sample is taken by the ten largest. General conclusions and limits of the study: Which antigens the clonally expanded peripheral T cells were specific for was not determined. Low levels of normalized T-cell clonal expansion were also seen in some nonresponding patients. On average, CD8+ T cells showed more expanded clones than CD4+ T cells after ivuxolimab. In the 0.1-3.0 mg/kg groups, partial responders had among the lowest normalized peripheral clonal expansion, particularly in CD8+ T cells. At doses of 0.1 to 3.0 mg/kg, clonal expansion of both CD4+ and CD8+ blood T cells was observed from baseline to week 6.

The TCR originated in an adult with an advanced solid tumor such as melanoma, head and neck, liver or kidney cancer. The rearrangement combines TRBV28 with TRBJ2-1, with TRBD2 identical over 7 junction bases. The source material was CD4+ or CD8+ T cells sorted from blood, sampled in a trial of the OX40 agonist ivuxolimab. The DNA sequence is TGTGCCAGCAGTTCCCCCGGACTAGAGGATGAGCAGTTCTTC. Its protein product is CASSSPGLEDEQFF. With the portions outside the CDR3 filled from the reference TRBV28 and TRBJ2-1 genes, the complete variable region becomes DVKVTQSSRYLVKRTGEKVFLECVQDMDHENMFWYRQDPGLGLRLIYFSYDVKMKEKGDIPEGYSVSREKKERFSLILESASTNQTSMYLCASSSPGLEDEQFFGPGTRLTVL.